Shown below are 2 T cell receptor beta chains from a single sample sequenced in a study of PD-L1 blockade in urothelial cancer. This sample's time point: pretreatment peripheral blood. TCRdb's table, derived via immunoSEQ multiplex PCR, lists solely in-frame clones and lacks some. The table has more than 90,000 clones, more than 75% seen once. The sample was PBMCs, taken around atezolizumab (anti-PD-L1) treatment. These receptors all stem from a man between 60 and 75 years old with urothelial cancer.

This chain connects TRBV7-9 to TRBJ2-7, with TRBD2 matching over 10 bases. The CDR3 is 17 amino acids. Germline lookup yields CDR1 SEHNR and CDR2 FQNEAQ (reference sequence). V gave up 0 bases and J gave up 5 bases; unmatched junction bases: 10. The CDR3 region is CASSLALSGGASHEQYF. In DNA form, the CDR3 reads TGTGCCAGCAGCTTAGCGCTAAGCGGGGGGGCTTCTCACGAGCAGTACTTC.

The DNA of the CDR3 is TGTGCCAGCAGCTCTCTAGCGGGGGGCGGGACCGGGGAGCTGTTTTTT. Translating it yields CASSSLAGGGTGELFF. The V call is TRBV28, the J call TRBJ2-2, with TRBD2 matching over 11 bases. From germline, CDR1 is MDHEN and CDR2 SYDVKM. CDR3 length: 16 amino acids. V was clipped by 6 bases and J by 5 bases; unmatched bases: 8.